A selection of T cell receptor beta chains follows, all from one sample in a study of T cells after posttransplantation cyclophosphamide. This table comes from immunoSEQ multiplex PCR, and its TCRdb copy is limited to in-frame clones, with some not included. The sample shows approximately 21,000 clones, 70% to 90% of them seen only once. The source material was PBMCs, sampled 362 days after allogeneic stem cell transplant with calcineurin inhibitor and methotrexate. The source of these receptors is a female patient between 30 and 40 years old who received an allogeneic stem cell transplant from an unrelated donor, was CMV-positive, and had acute and chronic GVHD. Some T cells may be transferred from the graft donor. The CDR3 runs from the conserved cysteine through the conserved F or W. A D gene is named only where the DNA matches it firmly. Clone sizes are given selectively: once, few, many, or a class where the clone is expanded.

V gene: TRBV5-1
J gene: TRBJ1-1
clone size: -
D gene: -
CDR3 protein: CASGGGRAFF
CDR3 DNA: TGCGCCAGCGGTGGGGGGAGAGCTTTCTTT

V gene: TRBV7-9
J gene: TRBJ2-7
clone size: few
D gene: -
CDR3 protein: CASGEVYEQYF
CDR3 DNA: TGTGCCAGCGGGGAGGTTTACGAGCAGTACTTC

V gene: TRBV11-2
J gene: TRBJ1-4
clone size: once
D gene: -
CDR3 protein: CASRRGGAGNEKLFF
CDR3 DNA: TGTGCCAGCAGACGAGGAGGGGCAGGGAATGAAAAACTGTTTTTT

V gene: TRBV5-6
J gene: TRBJ2-1
clone size: -
D gene: -
CDR3 protein: CASSLVDQQFF
CDR3 DNA: TGTGCCAGCAGCTTGGTAGATCAGCAGTTCTTC

V gene: TRBV5-1
J gene: TRBJ1-2
clone size: -
D gene: TRBD1
CDR3 protein: CASSLAGTGYGYTF
CDR3 DNA: TGCGCCAGCAGCTTGGCCGGGACAGGCTATGGCTACACCTTC

V gene: TRBV5-1
J gene: TRBJ2-1
clone size: -
D gene: -
CDR3 protein: CASSQTGFGQFF
CDR3 DNA: TGCGCCAGCTCTCAAACGGGTTTTGGGCAGTTCTTC

V gene: TRBV18
J gene: TRBJ1-1
clone size: -
D gene: TRBD1
CDR3 protein: CASSFDRAGTEAFF
CDR3 DNA: TGTGCCAGCTCATTTGACAGGGCGGGGACTGAAGCTTTCTTT

V gene: TRBV30
J gene: TRBJ2-7
clone size: -
D gene: TRBD1
CDR3 protein: CAWNRGYEQYF
CDR3 DNA: TGTGCCTGGAACAGGGGCTACGAGCAGTACTTC

V gene: TRBV7-9
J gene: TRBJ1-6
clone size: -
D gene: -
CDR3 protein: CASSLPAEASSYNSPLHF
CDR3 DNA: TGTGCCAGCAGCCTCCCTGCGGAGGCCAGCTCCTATAATTCACCCCTCCACTTT

V gene: TRBV5-1
J gene: TRBJ2-7
clone size: -
D gene: TRBD1
CDR3 protein: CASSPGDRGYEQYF
CDR3 DNA: TGCGCCAGCAGCCCAGGGGACAGGGGCTACGAGCAGTACTTC

V gene: TRBV2
J gene: TRBJ2-2
clone size: -
D gene: TRBD2
CDR3 protein: CASSEVGRGGPTGELFF
CDR3 DNA: TGTGCCAGCAGTGAAGTCGGTCGGGGAGGGCCCACCGGGGAGCTGTTTTTT

V gene: TRBV5-4
J gene: TRBJ2-5
clone size: -
D gene: -
CDR3 protein: CASSGGGSWGETQYF
CDR3 DNA: TGTGCCAGCAGCGGGGGAGGCTCGTGGGGCGAGACCCAGTACTTC

V gene: TRBV28
J gene: TRBJ2-1
clone size: -
D gene: -
CDR3 protein: CASGREEQFF
CDR3 DNA: TGTGCCAGCGGCCGGGAGGAGCAGTTCTTC

V gene: TRBV6-1
J gene: TRBJ2-1
clone size: -
D gene: -
CDR3 protein: CASSFIEGEQFF
CDR3 DNA: TGTGCCAGCAGTTTCATAGAGGGTGAGCAGTTCTTC

V gene: TRBV28
J gene: TRBJ2-5
clone size: -
D gene: TRBD1
CDR3 protein: CASSLSQGAGTQYF
CDR3 DNA: TGTGCCAGCAGTTTATCACAGGGGGCCGGGACCCAGTACTTC

V gene: TRBV4-1
J gene: TRBJ2-7
clone size: -
D gene: TRBD2
CDR3 protein: CASSQEGRPGGYEQYF
CDR3 DNA: TGCGCCAGCAGCCAAGAGGGTCGACCCGGGGGGTACGAGCAGTACTTC

V gene: TRBV6-6
J gene: TRBJ2-7
clone size: once
D gene: TRBD1
CDR3 protein: CASSQAGGSSYEQYF
CDR3 DNA: TGTGCCAGCAGTCAAGCAGGGGGATCCTCCTACGAGCAGTACTTC

V gene: TRBV28
J gene: TRBJ1-2
clone size: -
D gene: TRBD1
CDR3 protein: CASSTPTGGGRGYTF
CDR3 DNA: TGTGCCAGCAGCACTCCGACAGGGGGCGGACGGGGCTACACCTTC

V gene: TRBV5-6
J gene: TRBJ2-1
clone size: -
D gene: TRBD1
CDR3 protein: CASSLGTGLLRGQFF
CDR3 DNA: TGTGCCAGCAGCTTGGGGACAGGTCTCCTCAGGGGGCAGTTCTTC

V gene: TRBV5-6
J gene: TRBJ1-1
clone size: -
D gene: -
CDR3 protein: CASSLGWRGMAEAFF
CDR3 DNA: TGTGCCAGCAGCTTGGGTTGGCGGGGAATGGCTGAAGCTTTCTTT

V gene: TRBV9
J gene: TRBJ2-1
clone size: -
D gene: -
CDR3 protein: CASSAPRQGRYEQFF
CDR3 DNA: TGTGCCAGCAGCGCCCCCCGCCAGGGTAGGTATGAGCAGTTCTTC

V gene: TRBV9
J gene: TRBJ2-6
clone size: -
D gene: -
CDR3 protein: CASSPRGTGANVLTF
CDR3 DNA: TGTGCCAGCAGCCCCCGGGGTACTGGGGCCAACGTCCTGACTTTC

V gene: TRBV7-3
J gene: TRBJ2-5
clone size: -
D gene: -
CDR3 protein: CASSRTVQETQYF
CDR3 DNA: TGTGCCAGCAGCCGGACAGTTCAAGAGACCCAGTACTTC

V gene: TRBV7-2
J gene: TRBJ2-3
clone size: few
D gene: TRBD2
CDR3 protein: CASSPISGGTDTQYF
CDR3 DNA: TGTGCCAGCAGCCCCATTAGCGGGGGAACAGATACGCAGTATTTT

V gene: TRBV6-5
J gene: TRBJ1-2
clone size: -
D gene: -
CDR3 protein: CASSSPSRAGGYTF
CDR3 DNA: TGTGCCAGCAGTTCCCCGAGCAGGGCCGGTGGCTACACCTTC

V gene: TRBV7-9
J gene: TRBJ2-3
clone size: once
D gene: TRBD2
CDR3 protein: CASSPSPGTSGGGTQYF
CDR3 DNA: TGTGCCAGCAGCCCTAGCCCCGGGACTAGCGGGGGAGGTACGCAGTATTTT

V gene: TRBV5-1
J gene: TRBJ2-7
clone size: -
D gene: TRBD1
CDR3 protein: CASSSSQGGSYEQYF
CDR3 DNA: TGCGCCAGCAGCTCATCACAGGGGGGCTCCTACGAGCAGTACTTC

V gene: TRBV5-4
J gene: TRBJ1-6
clone size: once
D gene: -
CDR3 protein: CASSFGASPLHF
CDR3 DNA: TGTGCCAGCAGCTTTGGGGCTTCACCCCTCCACTTT

V gene: TRBV5-1
J gene: TRBJ2-5
clone size: -
D gene: -
CDR3 protein: CASSLPGGETQYF
CDR3 DNA: TGCGCCAGCAGCTTGCCGGGGGGCGAGACCCAGTACTTC

V gene: TRBV29-1
J gene: TRBJ1-2
clone size: -
D gene: TRBD1
CDR3 protein: CSAGGQGDFYGYTF
CDR3 DNA: TGCAGCGCCGGGGGTCAGGGGGATTTTTATGGCTACACCTTC

V gene: TRBV10-3
J gene: TRBJ2-1
clone size: -
D gene: -
CDR3 protein: CATTTGLSSYNEQFF
CDR3 DNA: TGTGCCACCACTACCGGACTCAGCTCCTACAATGAGCAGTTCTTC

V gene: TRBV7-9
J gene: TRBJ2-1
clone size: -
D gene: -
CDR3 protein: CASSLATTENEQFF
CDR3 DNA: TGTGCCAGCAGCTTAGCGACCACGGAGAATGAGCAGTTCTTC

V gene: TRBV6-6
J gene: TRBJ2-7
clone size: -
D gene: -
CDR3 protein: CASTAGQFSYEQYF
CDR3 DNA: TGTGCCAGCACCGCAGGCCAGTTCTCCTACGAGCAGTACTTC

V gene: TRBV19
J gene: TRBJ2-1
clone size: -
D gene: -
CDR3 protein: CASSGDFTSYNEQFF
CDR3 DNA: TGTGCCAGTAGTGGGGACTTTACCTCCTACAATGAGCAGTTCTTC

V gene: TRBV30
J gene: TRBJ1-5
clone size: -
D gene: -
CDR3 protein: CAWSVSSDQPQHF
CDR3 DNA: TGTGCCTGGAGTGTATCATCAGATCAGCCCCAGCATTTT

V gene: TRBV7-8
J gene: TRBJ2-1
clone size: -
D gene: -
CDR3 protein: CASSSQGREQFF
CDR3 DNA: TGTGCCAGCAGCTCTCAGGGAAGAGAGCAGTTCTTC

V gene: TRBV7-2
J gene: TRBJ2-1
clone size: -
D gene: TRBD2
CDR3 protein: CASSWRPGGDEQFF
CDR3 DNA: TGTGCCAGCAGTTGGCGCCCCGGGGGGGATGAGCAGTTCTTC

V gene: TRBV5-4
J gene: TRBJ2-7
clone size: -
D gene: -
CDR3 protein: CASSLDKSSYEQYF
CDR3 DNA: TGTGCCAGCAGCTTGGACAAAAGCTCCTACGAGCAGTACTTC

V gene: TRBV18
J gene: TRBJ1-1
clone size: -
D gene: -
CDR3 protein: CASSPVVGEGTFF
CDR3 DNA: -

V gene: TRBV19
J gene: TRBJ1-2
clone size: -
D gene: TRBD1
CDR3 protein: CASSIASTGSGYTF
CDR3 DNA: TGTGCCAGTAGTATAGCATCGACAGGGAGCGGCTACACCTTC

V gene: TRBV19
J gene: TRBJ2-7
clone size: -
D gene: -
CDR3 protein: CASSGKSLYEQYF
CDR3 DNA: TGTGCCAGTTCGGGGAAATCCCTCTACGAGCAGTACTTC

V gene: TRBV2
J gene: TRBJ2-7
clone size: -
D gene: TRBD2
CDR3 protein: CASSAIGTSGTYEQYF
CDR3 DNA: TGTGCCAGCAGTGCCATAGGGACTAGCGGGACCTACGAGCAGTACTTC

V gene: TRBV10-1
J gene: TRBJ2-5
clone size: -
D gene: -
CDR3 protein: CASSSRKFPQETQYF
CDR3 DNA: TGCGCCAGCAGTAGCAGGAAATTCCCCCAAGAGACCCAGTACTTC

V gene: TRBV4-2
J gene: TRBJ2-1
clone size: -
D gene: -
CDR3 protein: CASSRPTSGVSSYNEQFF
CDR3 DNA: TGTGCCAGCAGCCGACCCACCTCGGGGGTTAGCTCCTACAATGAGCAGTTCTTC

V gene: TRBV7-3
J gene: TRBJ2-1
clone size: -
D gene: -
CDR3 protein: CASSLMRYNEQFF
CDR3 DNA: TGTGCCAGCAGCTTAATGCGCTACAATGAGCAGTTCTTC

V gene: TRBV7-3
J gene: TRBJ2-7
clone size: -
D gene: -
CDR3 protein: CASSLTWGVSYEQYF
CDR3 DNA: TGTGCCAGCAGCTTAACGTGGGGGGTCTCCTACGAGCAGTACTTC

V gene: TRBV28
J gene: TRBJ1-3
clone size: few
D gene: -
CDR3 protein: CASSPQPLGVSGNTIYF
CDR3 DNA: TGTGCCAGCAGTCCACAACCGCTAGGGGTCTCTGGAAACACCATATATTTT

V gene: TRBV19
J gene: TRBJ1-5
clone size: -
D gene: -
CDR3 protein: CASSNRNQPQHF
CDR3 DNA: TGTGCCAGTAGCAACAGGAATCAGCCCCAGCATTTT

V gene: TRBV7-3
J gene: TRBJ2-1
clone size: -
D gene: TRBD2
CDR3 protein: CASSWGLARYNEQFF
CDR3 DNA: TGTGCCAGCAGCTGGGGACTAGCACGGTACAATGAGCAGTTCTTC

V gene: TRBV7-2
J gene: TRBJ2-3
clone size: -
D gene: -
CDR3 protein: CASSLAKSTDTQYF
CDR3 DNA: TGTGCCAGCAGCTTAGCCAAAAGCACAGATACGCAGTATTTT